This T cell receptor beta chain was recorded in a study of cytomegalovirus exposure and HLA in healthy donors. The overall study: An early data release held tens of millions of unique TCRs from HLA-typed donors.

Germline V gene lookup returns CDR1 SGHNT and CDR2 YYREEE (reference sequence). The CDR3 loop spans 15 amino acids. V was clipped by 4 bases and J by 3 bases; unmatched bases: 9. Primers for the PCR totalled 60 Vbeta and 13 Jbeta. Sequenced by immunoSEQ multiplex PCR; TCRdb stores in-frame clones only, minus some. Among some 67,000 clones listed, about three quarters were seen once. Concerning this clone: As yet, its antigen is unknown.

Findings and caveats of the study: A later analysis showed that HLA-associated TCR beta chains had undergone more clonal expansion than equally common others. An analysis that was carried out later associated approximately 15,000 TCR beta sequences with HLA alleles at 0.05 false discovery rate. Earlier analysis looked at TCR beta V segments, and most were productive about 90% or about 30% of the time.

This receptor was taken from a middle-aged man in good health and CMV-seronegative. The sample consisted of PBMCs. This chain joins TRBV5-4 and TRBJ1-1; 7 bases are a match to TRBD1. The CDR3 DNA reads as TGTGCCAGCAGCCGTGAGACAGGGCGGGACACTGAAGCTTTCTTT. Protein: CASSRETGRDTEAFF. The full variable domain, in which reference TRBV5-4 and TRBJ1-1 provide the parts outside the CDR3, is ETGVTQSPTHLIKTRGQQVTLRCSSQSGHNTVSWYQQALGQGPQFIFQYYREEENGRGNFPPRFSGLQFPNYSSELNVNALELDDSALYLCASSRETGRDTEAFFGQGTRLTVV.